This is a list of T cell receptor beta chains from one sample in a study of T cells in Graves' hyperthyroidism and ophthalmopathy. One entry per CDR3 protein results from TCRdb running MiXCR on the multiplex PCR reads. The sample includes hundreds of thousands of distinct CDR3 sequences, approximately 14% of them seen just once. The sequenced sample consisted of blood. The receptors come from a woman under 30 with Graves' hyperthyroidism. The CDR3 runs from the conserved cysteine through the conserved F or W.

J	V	CDR3
TRBJ2-1	TRBV14	CASSSGLYHEQFF
TRBJ2-4	TRBV28	CASSPTPGELAKNTQYF
TRBJ1-5	TRBV28	CASRTGDLNQPQHF
TRBJ2-1	TRBV10-3	CAISGGGSASSYNEQFF
TRBJ2-4	TRBV10-3	CAISGWTSGFKNIQYF
TRBJ2-7	TRBV5-5	CASTYRGGGYSYEQYF
TRBJ2-1	TRBV28	CASSFYGLAGSNEQFF
TRBJ2-7	TRBV28	CASSSLWRTSGAPIYEQYF
TRBJ1-5	TRBV6-6	CASSYSEGSKPQHF
TRBJ2-7	TRBV2	CASSETLAVGKQYF
TRBJ2-1	TRBV9	CASSVGQGGEQFF
TRBJ1-1	TRBV20-1	CSASPWTGPPTEAFF
TRBJ2-2	TRBV28	CASTTSPGGELFF
TRBJ2-3	TRBV5-6	CASSHLDRGRTDTQYF